This entry features one T cell receptor (beta chain) sequence. The antigen is undetermined. The data originate from a study of shared clonotypes between healthy human individuals. General study results and limits: Naive subsets usually exceeded memory subsets in estimated richness.

The germline V gene has CDR1 SGHAT and CDR2 FQNNGV. The CDR3 is 16 residues long. V gave up 5 bases and J gave up 4 bases; unmatched junction bases: 8. Naive CD8 cells lacked CD45RO and underwent positive selection for CCR7, leaving out terminally differentiated effector memory CD45RA+ cells. Data came from immunoSEQ multiplex PCR; TCRdb stores just in-frame clones and leaves some out. This sample has just over 2,000,000 clones; about 95% occur once, and the top ten carry around 1.1%. The sequence was collected from a man aged 18 to 30 in good health. Sample: naive CD8+ T cells sorted from blood. The rearrangement joins TRBV11-2 to TRBJ2-1; 10 bases match TRBD2. The CDR3 loop reads CASSPRGTSAYNEQFF. The CDR3 DNA sequence: TGTGCCAGCAGCCCCAGGGGGACTAGCGCTTACAATGAGCAGTTCTTC. Drawing the rest from reference TRBV11-2 and TRBJ2-1, the complete variable domain is EAGVAQSPRYKIIEKRQSVAFWCNPISGHATLYWYQQILGQGPKLLIQFQNNGVVDDSQLPKDRFSAERLKGVDSTLKIQPAKLEDSAVYLCASSPRGTSAYNEQFFGPGTRLTVL.